This is a list of T cell receptor beta chains from one sample in a study of T cell changes during pregnancy in multiple sclerosis. The table came from immunoSEQ multiplex PCR; TCRdb's copy has only in-frame clones and leaves some out. The repertoire holds nearly 110,000 clones, with around 90% as singletons. The source material was peripheral blood, sampled before pregnancy. The receptors were sampled from a female donor with multiple sclerosis, enrolled in a pregnancy study. Each CDR3 is given with its conserved first and last residue. D genes are given only for firm matches. Some rows mark clone size as missing; the rest say once, few, many or name a class of expanded clone.

v_call	clone_size	d_call	j_call	cdr3_nt	cdr3_aa
TRBV5-4	NA	TRBD2	TRBJ2-3	TGTGCCAGCAGCTTGGGTGGACTAGCAACAGATACGCAGTATTTT	CASSLGGLATDTQYF
TRBV16	once	NA	TRBJ2-1	TGTGCCAGCAGCCAATCTCTGGAAAACTATTACAATGAGCAGTTCTTC	CASSQSLENYYNEQFF
TRBV12-5	NA	NA	TRBJ2-5	TGTGCTAGTGGTTTTTGGGCGGGAGAGACCCAGTACTTC	CASGFWAGETQYF
TRBV19	NA	TRBD1	TRBJ1-4	TGTGCCAGTAGTCCACGGACAGGGGGCTTTGAAAAACTGTTTTTT	CASSPRTGGFEKLFF
TRBV7-9	NA	TRBD1	TRBJ1-1	TGTGCCAGCAGCCCACCCGGGACAGGGAATGAAGCTTTCTTT	CASSPPGTGNEAFF
TRBV2	NA	NA	TRBJ2-7	TGTGCCAGCAGTGGGGCAGGGTCTTGGGAGCAGTACTTC	CASSGAGSWEQYF
TRBV5-6	NA	NA	TRBJ1-6	TGTGCCAGCAGCTTGAGGGGGACCTCCTATAATTCACCCCTCCACTTT	CASSLRGTSYNSPLHF
TRBV9	NA	TRBD1	TRBJ2-2	TGTGCCAGCAGCGAACCGGGACAGGGGCACCGGGGAGCTGTTTTT	CASSEPGQGHRGAVF
TRBV30	NA	NA	TRBJ2-7	TGTGCCTGGACCTCCTCGGGGTACGAGCAGTACTTC	CAWTSSGYEQYF
TRBV6-5	NA	NA	TRBJ1-2	TGTGCCAGCCGGCAACCCGGGACATCAAACTATGGCTACACCTTC	CASRQPGTSNYGYTF
TRBV15	NA	TRBD2	TRBJ2-1	TGTGCCACCAGCAGAGATAAGGCAGCGGGAGTAGTCCACAATGAGCAGTTCTTC	CATSRDKAAGVVHNEQFF
TRBV6-1	NA	NA	TRBJ2-3	TGTGCCAGCAGTGGACTAGGAGTTTACCCAAGTACGCAGTATTTT	CASSGLGVYPSTQYF
TRBV5-1	NA	NA	TRBJ2-5	TGCGCCAGCAGCTTGGGAAGACAGGCGAACCAAGAGACCCAGTACTTC	CASSLGRQANQETQYF
TRBV7-2	NA	NA	TRBJ1-2	TGTGCCAGCAGCTTCGCCCCAGGGCGGGGGCCTAACTATGGCTACACCTTC	CASSFAPGRGPNYGYTF
TRBV11-1	NA	NA	TRBJ2-5	TGTGCCAGCAGCTTAGTGGCCAGGGAGACCCAGTACTTC	CASSLVARETQYF
TRBV6-5	once	NA	TRBJ1-3	TGTGCCAGCAGGGCGACAGGTTTCGGAAACACCATATATTTT	CASRATGFGNTIYF
TRBV2	NA	TRBD1	TRBJ2-1	TGTGCCAGCAGAACAGGGGGGTCCTACAATGAGCAGTTCTTC	CASRTGGSYNEQFF
TRBV20-1	NA	TRBD2	TRBJ2-3	TGCAGCACTAGCGCACTAAATACGCAGTATTTT	CSTSALNTQYF
TRBV19	NA	TRBD1	TRBJ1-4	TGTGCCAGTAGTACCTACAGGGGAACCCTCGAAGGACTGTTTTTT	CASSTYRGTLEGLFF
TRBV27	NA	NA	TRBJ1-4	TGTGCCAGCGGTCCTGGGTGGGGGCGCGGTGATGAAAAACTGTTTTTT	CASGPGWGRGDEKLFF
TRBV5-4	NA	NA	TRBJ1-1	TGTGCCAGCAGCTTGGGACTGCAAAGGTCGGTCATGAACACTGAAGCTTTCTTT	CASSLGLQRSVMNTEAFF
TRBV2	NA	NA	TRBJ1-4	TGTGCCAGCAGTGCCGGGACATCAACTAATGAAAAACTGTTTTTT	CASSAGTSTNEKLFF
TRBV5-6	NA	TRBD1	TRBJ2-2	TGTGCCAGCAGCTTGAGGCTTTGGGGGGACAGGGTATTGTCCGGGGAGCTGTTTTTT	CASSLRLWGDRVLSGELFF
TRBV27	NA	NA	TRBJ1-4	TGTGCCAGCAGTTTCTATCGCAAGACTAATGAAAAACTGTTTTTT	CASSFYRKTNEKLFF
TRBV5-4	NA	TRBD2	TRBJ2-7	TGTGCCAGCAGCTTGGGCGGGGGGGCCCTGCAAAGCTCCTACGAGCAGTACTTC	CASSLGGGALQSSYEQYF
TRBV20-1	NA	NA	TRBJ2-2	TGCAGTGCTAATGGCCCCGGGGAGCTGTTTTTT	CSANGPGELFF
TRBV27	NA	TRBD1	TRBJ1-4	TGTGCCAGCAGTTCGCAGGGACAGGGGGCGGTTTCTAATGAAAAACTGTTTTTT	CASSSQGQGAVSNEKLFF
TRBV7-6	NA	NA	TRBJ2-5	TGTGCCAGCAGCCAGGGGCCCGGGTTGGAGACCCAGTACTTC	CASSQGPGLETQYF
TRBV19	NA	TRBD1	TRBJ1-2	TGTGCCAGTAGTATATCCGGGACAGGCCTTAACTATGGCTACACCTTC	CASSISGTGLNYGYTF
TRBV28	NA	NA	TRBJ2-7	TGTGCCAGCAGTTTAGCGGGCCTCGGGGAGCAGTACTTC	CASSLAGLGEQYF